The source of this TCR beta chain is a study of T cell repertoires in cytomegalovirus infection (dated by TCRdb to about 2019). About the study as a whole: Because public TCR beta signatures pointed to carriage of CMV infection together with the matching HLA type, the HLA type of each donor mattered for the analysis. General findings and caveats noted by the study authors: The ex vivo response was dominated by HLA-C-restricted CMV-specific TCR beta clonotypes, which also provided the single most frequent clonotype in two of eight donors. In both this cohort and an independent cohort of 352 donors, the cumulative frequency of public TCR beta family members distinguished carriers of CMV infection plus the relevant HLA type.

The germline V end is reduced by 5 bases and the J end by 4 bases; junction bases left unmatched: 9. The CDR3 holds 14 amino acids from the cysteine to the phenylalanine. Only the CDR3 DNA stays, 42 bases, in frame from base 1. From the germline V gene (reference sequence), CDR1 is DFQATT and CDR2 is SNEGSKA. Note on this clonotype: Its antigen is not yet known. No quality values exist for individual bases; no much larger clone is one base distant.

TCRdb names Illumina HiSeq 1500 as the instrument used. TCRdb itself trimmed the public reads at Q25 with fastp, ran MiXCR and retained productive beta chains. A single entry per CDR3 protein holds the most common genes and DNA from its merged rows. This sample lists 450,000 to 550,000 distinct CDR3 sequences; approximately 15% were detected once. The ten biggest clones cover roughly 25% of the sample. The source is a human donor in good health (CMV status not recorded). Some clones in this sample may be carry-over from other donors' samples. Material for sequencing was CD8+ T cells from PBMCs. In this chain, TRBV20-1 is recombined with TRBJ2-7; TRBD2 fits 9 bases in the junction. The encoded CDR3 is CSARSSGSGYEQYF. In nucleotide form, the sequence is TGCAGTGCTCGTAGTAGCGGGAGTGGGTACGAGCAGTACTTC.